One and the same sample provided the 21 T cell receptor beta chains below, sequenced in a study of T cell responses to AZD1222 COVID-19 vaccine. The data were produced by immunoSEQ multiplex PCR, yet TCRdb's version contains in-frame clones alone and is incomplete. In the table there are some 89,000 clones, approximately 90% of which are singletons. This specimen was peripheral blood, taken on day 0 of AZD1222 vaccination. These receptors came from an adult in good health.

The CDR3 DNA is TGCGCCAGCAGTGGAATGGACATTCGCGAGCAGTACTTC. Protein: CASSGMDIREQYF. J is TRBJ2-7 and V is TRBV10-1; perhaps TRBD1 as D (5 bases). Germline assignment: CDR1 WNHNN and CDR2 SYGVQD (reference sequence). Trimming removed 4 bases from V and 6 bases from J, with 13 bases in between. The CDR3 sequence is 13 residues long.

V gene TRBV3-1 (or the pseudogene TRBV3-2) combines with J gene TRBJ2-7, with D possibly TRBD1 on 6 matching bases. Germline CDR1 reads LGHDT; CDR2 reads YNNKEL (reference sequence). This CDR3 region has 15 residues. The V end was cut by 2 bases, the J end by 7 bases, with 18 bases between. The CDR3 loop is CASSQQGSEGVEQYF. CDR3 DNA sequence: TGTGCCAGCAGCCAACAGGGGTCCGAAGGGGTAGAGCAGTACTTC.

This clone was recorded once. The rearrangement uses TRBV19 and TRBJ2-7, with 13 bases matching TRBD2. Germline CDR1 and CDR2: LNHDA and SQIVND (reference sequence). The CDR3 length is 16 residues. V lost 2 bases, J lost 8 bases, and 9 bases stayed unmatched. The CDR3 coding sequence is TGTGCCAGTAGTATATTCGGACTAGCGGGAGATCTCAAGCAGTACTTC. Translating gives CASSIFGLAGDLKQYF.

The V and J genes are TRBV5-1 and TRBJ1-1; D remains unclear. Germline CDR1 is SGHRS and CDR2 is YFSETQ. This CDR3 contains 14 residues. V lost 0 bases and J 3 bases, leaving 9 bases between the germline ends. The CDR3 is CASSLGYRDTEAFF. The CDR3 DNA reads as TGCGCCAGCAGCTTGGGCTATCGGGACACTGAAGCTTTCTTT.

The CDR3 DNA follows: TGCAGCGTTGAACTCTCAGAAGGTCAGCCCCAGCATTTT. Translating gives CSVELSEGQPQHF. The chain recombines TRBV29-1 with TRBJ1-5; D is unclear. CDR1 and CDR2 from the germline V gene are SQVTM and ANQGSEA. This CDR3 has 13 amino acids. The germline V and J ends were trimmed by 2 bases and 6 bases, with 11 bases remaining between them.

The chain combines TRBV7-2 with TRBJ1-3, with unresolved D. The germline V gene has CDR1 SGHTA and CDR2 FQGNSA. Trimming shortened V by 2 bases and J by 4 bases, and 9 bases separated the two germline ends. The CDR3 is made up of 14 amino acids. The CDR3 spells CASSLWSFGNTIYF. The CDR3 DNA is TGTGCCAGCAGCTTATGGAGTTTCGGAAACACCATATATTTT. The full variable domain, completed using reference TRBV7-2 and TRBJ1-3, is GAGVSQSPSNKVTEKGKDVELRCDPISGHTALYWYRQSLGQGLEFLIYFQGNSAPDKSGLPSDRFSAERTGGSVSTLTIQRTQQEDSAVYLCASSLWSFGNTIYFGEGSWLTVV.

V is TRBV19 and J is TRBJ1-2; 7 bases align to TRBD1. With V trimmed by 5 bases and J by 8 bases, 11 bases remained unmatched. This CDR3 has 14 amino acids. Germline V gene sequence: CDR1 LNHDA, CDR2 SQIVND (reference sequence). The CDR3 spells CASSSRQGLTGYTF. Here the CDR3 DNA reads TGTGCCAGTAGTTCCCGACAGGGTTTGACGGGCTACACCTTC.

The chain combines TRBV7-2 with TRBJ2-7; D is possibly TRBD2 (6 bases). Germline CDR1 and CDR2: SGHTA and FQGNSA. The CDR3 contains 16 residues. Trimming took 0 bases from V and 0 from J, leaving 12 bases between them. CDR3 DNA sequence: TGTGCCAGCAGCTTAGCTGCGGGGAGGAGCTCCTACGAGCAGTACTTC. Translating gives CASSLAAGRSSYEQYF.

This clone was observed a handful of times. The V gene is TRBV28, the J gene TRBJ1-2; no firm D call. V lost 6 bases to trimming and J lost 6 bases, with 26 bases between them. This CDR3 has 17 residues. CDR1 is MDHEN and CDR2 is SYDVKM in the germline V gene. CDR3 sequence reads: CASRSLKAPRWGDGYTF. The DNA of the CDR3 is TGTGCCAGCAGATCTCTTAAGGCTCCACGGTGGGGTGATGGCTACACCTTC.

Note on this clone: The identical CDR3 is also encoded by other nucleotide sequences in the sample. The chain has TRBV3-1 (or the pseudogene TRBV3-2) and TRBJ1-1, with no clear D. Germline CDR1 is LGHDT and CDR2 is YNNKEL (reference sequence). Trimming took 4 bases from V and 1 from J, leaving 7 bases between them. The CDR3 has 13 residues. CDR3 in DNA: TGTGCCAGCAGCCCCGGACCGAACACTGAAGCTTTCTTT. Its translation: CASSPGPNTEAFF.

The count of this clone is one. This chain joins TRBV6-5 and TRBJ1-5; possible D gene TRBD1, 6 bases. Germline V CDR1 and CDR2: MNHEY, SVGAGI. V was shortened by 6 bases and J by 2 bases, with 14 bases between the two germline ends. The CDR3 has 15 amino acids. CDR3 in DNA: TGTGCCAGCAGCCAAACAGGGTTGGGCAATCAGCCCCAGCATTTT. It yields the protein CASSQTGLGNQPQHF.

The chain uses TRBV29-1 and TRBJ2-5; D might be TRBD1 or TRBD2, each matching 5 bases. The ends were cut back, 4 bases at V and 5 bases at J, with 14 bases in the middle. CDR1 SQVTM and CDR2 ANQGSEA come from the germline V gene. The CDR3 contains 13 residues. CDR3 DNA sequence: TGCAGCGTTGGGGGGAATTCTGGGGAGACCCAGTACTTC. Translation gives CSVGGNSGETQYF.

The chain recombines TRBV5-4 with TRBJ1-2; D not certain. CDR1 is SGHNT and CDR2 is YYREEE in the germline V gene (reference sequence). CDR3 length: 16 residues. Deletions cut 4 bases from V and 8 bases from J, with 24 bases between. The CDR3 DNA follows: TGTGCCAGCAGCCTGAGGACGAGAAGTGAATTGGTGGGCTACACCTTC. Residues: CASSLRTRSELVGYTF.

This chain links TRBV2 with TRBJ2-6; possibly TRBD1 for D (6 bases). The CDR3 extends over 16 amino acids. The germline gives CDR1 SNHLY, CDR2 FYNNEI. Between the trimmed V and J ends, which lost 7 bases and 0 bases, there was a span of 13 bases. CDR3 sequence: CASTRQETSGANVLTF. The CDR3 DNA reads as TGTGCCAGCACTAGACAGGAGACCTCTGGGGCCAACGTCCTGACTTTC.

This sequence joins TRBV18 and TRBJ2-5; 10 positions agree with TRBD2. With V trimmed by 2 bases and J by 7 bases, 13 bases remained unmatched. Germline lookup yields CDR1 KGHSH and CDR2 LQKENI. The CDR3 totals 17 residues. The DNA of the CDR3 is TGTGCCAGCTCACCAAGTAGTCCAGCGGGAGGGCCAGGGACCCAGTACTTC. Translated: CASSPSSPAGGPGTQYF.

This CDR3 is CAWRGTFYEQYF. CDR3 in DNA: TGTGCCTGGAGAGGGACCTTCTACGAGCAGTACTTC. This rearrangement joins TRBV30 to TRBJ2-7; D is perhaps TRBD1 or TRBD2 (5 bases each). The V end lost 3 bases, the J end lost 3 bases, and 9 bases lay between the germline ends. CDR3 size: 12 residues. CDR1 is GTSNPN and CDR2 is SVGIG in the germline V gene (reference sequence).

This chain connects TRBV18 to TRBJ1-1; D is unclear. CDR1 is KGHSH, CDR2 LQKENI, per germline. V was shortened by 6 bases and J by 1 base, with 15 bases between the two germline ends. The CDR3 contains 15 residues. This chain's CDR3 is CASSPGMTGNTEAFF. The CDR3, as DNA: TGTGCCAGCTCGCCCGGTATGACTGGGAACACTGAAGCTTTCTTT.

The chain is built from TRBV12-3 or TRBV12-4 and TRBJ2-1; 13 positions agree with TRBD2. J gave up 10 bases and V 6 bases, and 0 bases lay outside the gene matches. There are 12 residues in the CDR3. The CDR3 DNA reads TGTGCCAGCAGGGGACTAGCGGGGGAGCAGTTCTTC. This sequence encodes CASRGLAGEQFF.

This rearrangement joins TRBV6-5 to TRBJ2-1; TRBD2 is a possible D gene (6 bases). V dropped 6 bases and J dropped 6 bases, with 18 bases sitting between them. CDR1 and CDR2 (germline): MNHEY, SVGAGI. This CDR3 spans 15 amino acids. CDR3 nucleotides: TGTGCCAGCAGCTATTTTCCCGGGGGACGCAATGAGCAGTTCTTC. Its translation is CASSYFPGGRNEQFF.

This clone has only a few counts. The CDR3 spells CASSLVSTGELFF. Written as DNA, the CDR3 is TGTGCCAGCAGCTTAGTTAGCACCGGGGAGCTGTTTTTT. The V call is TRBV7-9, the J call TRBJ2-2; D is unresolved. Trimming took off 1 base at V and 4 bases at J, with 4 bases between the two ends. CDR1 SEHNR and CDR2 FQNEAQ come from the germline V gene (reference sequence). This CDR3 is 13 amino acids long.

The chain recombines TRBV7-9 with TRBJ2-2; 7 bases are shared with TRBD2. V was clipped by 3 bases and J by 7 bases; unmatched bases: 2. The CDR3 is made up of 13 amino acids. CDR1 and CDR2 from the germline V gene are SEHNR and FQNEAQ (reference sequence). The DNA of the CDR3 is TGTGCCAGCAGCTTCCGGGGGGACGGGGAGCTGTTTTTT. Translation gives CASSFRGDGELFF.